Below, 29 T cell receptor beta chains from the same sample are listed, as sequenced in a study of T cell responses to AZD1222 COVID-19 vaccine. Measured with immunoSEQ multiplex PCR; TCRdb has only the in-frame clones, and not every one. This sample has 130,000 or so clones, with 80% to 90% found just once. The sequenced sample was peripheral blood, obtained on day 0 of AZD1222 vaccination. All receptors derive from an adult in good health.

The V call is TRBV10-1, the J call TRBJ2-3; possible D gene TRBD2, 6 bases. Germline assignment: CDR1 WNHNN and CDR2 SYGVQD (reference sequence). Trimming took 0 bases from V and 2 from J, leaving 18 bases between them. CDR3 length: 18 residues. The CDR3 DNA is TGCGCCAGCAGTGAGTCTAGCGGAGACTCTGATAACACAGATACGCAGTATTTT. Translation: CASSESSGDSDNTDTQYF.

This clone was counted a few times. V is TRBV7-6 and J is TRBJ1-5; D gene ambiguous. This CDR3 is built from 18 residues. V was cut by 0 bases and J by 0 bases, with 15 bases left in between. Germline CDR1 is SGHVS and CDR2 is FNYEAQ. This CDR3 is CASSLASGRKDSNQPQHF. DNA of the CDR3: TGTGCCAGCAGCTTAGCGTCTGGACGGAAGGATAGCAATCAGCCCCAGCATTTT.

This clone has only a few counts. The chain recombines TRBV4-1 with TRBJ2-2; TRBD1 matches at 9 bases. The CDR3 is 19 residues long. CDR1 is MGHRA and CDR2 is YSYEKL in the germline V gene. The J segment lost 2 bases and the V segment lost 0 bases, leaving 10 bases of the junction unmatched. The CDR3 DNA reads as TGCGCCAGCAGCCAAGATCGGGACAGGGCACGGAAAAACACCGGGGAGCTGTTTTTT. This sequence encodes CASSQDRDRARKNTGELFF.

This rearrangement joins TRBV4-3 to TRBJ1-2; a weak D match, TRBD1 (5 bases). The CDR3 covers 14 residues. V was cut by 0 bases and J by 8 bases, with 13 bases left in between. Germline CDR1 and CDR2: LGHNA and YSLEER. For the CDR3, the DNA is TGCGCCAGCAGCCAAGACCGGGGGTATCGCGGCTACACCTTC. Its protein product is CASSQDRGYRGYTF.

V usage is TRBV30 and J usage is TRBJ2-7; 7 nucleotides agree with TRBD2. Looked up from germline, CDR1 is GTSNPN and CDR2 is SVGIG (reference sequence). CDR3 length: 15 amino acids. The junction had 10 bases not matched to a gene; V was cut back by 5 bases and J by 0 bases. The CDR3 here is CAWSPLAGVSYEQYF. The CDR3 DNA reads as TGTGCCTGGTCCCCTCTGGCGGGGGTCTCCTACGAGCAGTACTTC.

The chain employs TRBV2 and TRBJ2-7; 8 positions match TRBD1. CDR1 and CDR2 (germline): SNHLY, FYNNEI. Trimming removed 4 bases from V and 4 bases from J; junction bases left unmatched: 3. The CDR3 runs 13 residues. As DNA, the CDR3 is TGTGCCAGCAGTGTGGGACAGGCTTACGAGCAGTACTTC. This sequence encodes CASSVGQAYEQYF.

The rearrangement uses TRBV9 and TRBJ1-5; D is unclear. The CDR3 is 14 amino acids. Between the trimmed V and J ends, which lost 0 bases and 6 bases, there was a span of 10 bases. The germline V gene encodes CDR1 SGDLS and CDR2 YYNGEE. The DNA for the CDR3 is TGTGCCAGCAGCGTAGAGGATAAGGGTCAGCCCCAGCATTTT. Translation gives CASSVEDKGQPQHF.

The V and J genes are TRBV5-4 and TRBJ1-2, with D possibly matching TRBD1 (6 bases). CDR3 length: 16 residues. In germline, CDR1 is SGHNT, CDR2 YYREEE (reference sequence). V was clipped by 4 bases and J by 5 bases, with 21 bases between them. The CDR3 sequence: CASSRGLRGFVYGYTF. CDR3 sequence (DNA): TGTGCCAGCAGCCGCGGACTCAGGGGATTTGTTTATGGCTACACCTTC.

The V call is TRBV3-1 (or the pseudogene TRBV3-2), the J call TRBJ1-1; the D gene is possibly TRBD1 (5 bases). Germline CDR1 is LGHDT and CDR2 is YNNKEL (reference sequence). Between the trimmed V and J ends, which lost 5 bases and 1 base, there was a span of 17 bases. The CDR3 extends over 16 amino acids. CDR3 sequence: CASSLRGSVGNTEAFF. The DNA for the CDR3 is TGTGCCAGCAGCTTAAGGGGTTCCGTGGGGAACACTGAAGCTTTCTTT.

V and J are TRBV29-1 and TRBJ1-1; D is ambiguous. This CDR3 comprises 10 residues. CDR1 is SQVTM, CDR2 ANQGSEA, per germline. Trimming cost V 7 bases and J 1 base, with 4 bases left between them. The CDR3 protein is CSAANTEAFF. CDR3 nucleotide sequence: TGCAGCGCCGCGAACACTGAAGCTTTCTTT.

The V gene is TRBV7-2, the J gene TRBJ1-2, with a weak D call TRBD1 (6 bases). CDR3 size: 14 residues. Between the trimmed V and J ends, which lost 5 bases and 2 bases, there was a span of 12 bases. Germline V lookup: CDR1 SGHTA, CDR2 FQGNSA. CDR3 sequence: CASSPGGGNYGYTF. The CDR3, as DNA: TGTGCCAGCAGCCCGGGAGGGGGGAACTATGGCTACACCTTC.

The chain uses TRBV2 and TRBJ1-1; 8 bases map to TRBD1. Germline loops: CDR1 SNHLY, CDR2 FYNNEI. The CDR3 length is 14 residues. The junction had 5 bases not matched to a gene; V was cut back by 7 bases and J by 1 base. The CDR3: CASTRGTGNTEAFF. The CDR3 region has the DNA TGTGCCAGCACCCGAGGGACAGGGAACACTGAAGCTTTCTTT.

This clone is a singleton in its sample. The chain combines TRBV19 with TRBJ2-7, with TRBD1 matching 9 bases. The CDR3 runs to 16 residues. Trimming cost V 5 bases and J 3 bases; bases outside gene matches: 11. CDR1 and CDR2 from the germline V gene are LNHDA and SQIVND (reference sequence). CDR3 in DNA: TGTGCCAGTAGTCCACCCCCCGGGACAGGGATCTACGAGCAGTACTTC. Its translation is CASSPPPGTGIYEQYF.

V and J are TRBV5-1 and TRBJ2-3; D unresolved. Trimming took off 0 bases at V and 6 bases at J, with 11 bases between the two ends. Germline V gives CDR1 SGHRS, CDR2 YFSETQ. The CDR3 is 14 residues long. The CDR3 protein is CASSLVAGFDTQYF. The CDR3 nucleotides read TGCGCCAGCAGCTTGGTAGCAGGTTTTGATACGCAGTATTTT.

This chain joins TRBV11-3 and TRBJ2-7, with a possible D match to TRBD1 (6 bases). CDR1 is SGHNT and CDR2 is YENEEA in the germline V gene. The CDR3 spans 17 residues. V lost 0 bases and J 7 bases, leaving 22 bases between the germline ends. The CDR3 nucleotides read TGTGCCAGCAGCTTAGATCGAGGGATAATGGACAGTGGGGAGCAGTACTTC. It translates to CASSLDRGIMDSGEQYF.

The CDR3 DNA reads as TGTGCCAGCAGTGAACCGACAGCAAGCACAGGAAACACCATATATTTT. This gives the protein CASSEPTASTGNTIYF. V is TRBV6-1 and J is TRBJ1-3; a possible D gene is TRBD1 (5 bases). This CDR3 has 16 residues. Between the trimmed V and J ends, which lost 2 bases and 4 bases, there was a span of 15 bases. Germline-derived CDR1 and CDR2 are MNHNS and SASEGT.

CDR3 in DNA: TGTGCCAGCAGTTTATCGTCAGGGACCCCCTACGAGCAGTACTTC. This gives the protein CASSLSSGTPYEQYF. The chain combines TRBV28 with TRBJ2-7, with D perhaps TRBD1 or TRBD2 (5 bases each). Trimming left V 1 base short and J 2 bases short, with 12 bases between. The germline V gene encodes CDR1 MDHEN and CDR2 SYDVKM. CDR3 length: 15 residues.

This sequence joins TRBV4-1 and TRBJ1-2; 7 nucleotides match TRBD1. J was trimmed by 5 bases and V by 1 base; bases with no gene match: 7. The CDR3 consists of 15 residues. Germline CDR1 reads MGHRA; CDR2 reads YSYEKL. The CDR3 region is CASSQGSRGIYGYTF. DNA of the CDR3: TGCGCCAGCAGCCAAGGTTCCAGGGGGATATATGGCTACACCTTC.

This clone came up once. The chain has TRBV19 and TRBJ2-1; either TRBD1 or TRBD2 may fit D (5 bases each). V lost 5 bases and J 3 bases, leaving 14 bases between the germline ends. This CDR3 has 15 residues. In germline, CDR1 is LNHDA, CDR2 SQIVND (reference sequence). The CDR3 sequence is CASSAFGDDYNEQFF. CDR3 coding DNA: TGTGCCAGTAGTGCGTTCGGGGACGACTACAATGAGCAGTTCTTC.

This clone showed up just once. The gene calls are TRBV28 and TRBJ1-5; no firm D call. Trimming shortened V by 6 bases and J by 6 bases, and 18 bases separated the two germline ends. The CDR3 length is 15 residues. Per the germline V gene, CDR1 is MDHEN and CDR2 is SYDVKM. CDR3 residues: CASSLTNSRVQPQHF. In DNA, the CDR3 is TGTGCCAGCAGCTTAACCAATTCAAGGGTTCAGCCCCAGCATTTT.

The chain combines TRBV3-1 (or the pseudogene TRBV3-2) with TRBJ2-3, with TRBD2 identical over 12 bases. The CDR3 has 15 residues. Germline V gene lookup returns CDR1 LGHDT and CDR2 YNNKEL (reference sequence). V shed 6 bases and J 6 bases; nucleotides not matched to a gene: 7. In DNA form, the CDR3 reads TGTGCCAGCAGAGCTCGGGGGACTAGCGGGGATACGCAGTATTTT. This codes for CASRARGTSGDTQYF.

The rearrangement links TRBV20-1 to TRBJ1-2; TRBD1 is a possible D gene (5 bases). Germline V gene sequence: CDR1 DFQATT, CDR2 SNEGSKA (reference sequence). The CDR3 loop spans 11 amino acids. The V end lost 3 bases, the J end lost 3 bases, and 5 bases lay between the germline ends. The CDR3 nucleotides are TGCAGTGCTAGCAGGGACTATGGCTACACCTTC. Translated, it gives CSASRDYGYTF.

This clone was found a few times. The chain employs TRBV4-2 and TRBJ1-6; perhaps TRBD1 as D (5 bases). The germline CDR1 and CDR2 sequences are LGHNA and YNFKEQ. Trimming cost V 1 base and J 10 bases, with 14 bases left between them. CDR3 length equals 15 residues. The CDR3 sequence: CASSQGDGDGSPLHF. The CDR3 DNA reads TGTGCCAGCAGCCAAGGGGACGGGGATGGCTCACCCCTCCACTTT.

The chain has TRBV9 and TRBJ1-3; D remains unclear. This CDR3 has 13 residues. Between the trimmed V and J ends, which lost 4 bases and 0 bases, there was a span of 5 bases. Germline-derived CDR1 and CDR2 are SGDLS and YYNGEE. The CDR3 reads CASSSSSGNTIYF. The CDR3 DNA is TGTGCCAGCAGCTCTAGCTCTGGAAACACCATATATTTT.

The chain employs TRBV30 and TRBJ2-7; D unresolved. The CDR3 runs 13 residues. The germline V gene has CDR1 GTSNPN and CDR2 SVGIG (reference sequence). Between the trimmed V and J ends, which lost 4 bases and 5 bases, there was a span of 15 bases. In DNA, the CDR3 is TGTGCCTGGAAACCCCGGTGGGGTAACGAGCAGTACTTC. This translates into CAWKPRWGNEQYF.

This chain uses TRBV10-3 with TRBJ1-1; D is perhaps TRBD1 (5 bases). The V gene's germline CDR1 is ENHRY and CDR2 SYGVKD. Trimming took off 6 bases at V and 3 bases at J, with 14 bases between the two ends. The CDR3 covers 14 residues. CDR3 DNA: TGTGCCATCAGAGGGACTTACACGGACACTGAAGCTTTCTTT. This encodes CAIRGTYTDTEAFF.

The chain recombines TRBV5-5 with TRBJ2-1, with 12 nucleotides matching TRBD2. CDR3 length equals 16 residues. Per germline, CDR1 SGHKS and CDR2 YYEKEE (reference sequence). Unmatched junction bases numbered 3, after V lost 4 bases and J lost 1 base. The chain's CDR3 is CASSPGLAGSYNEQFF. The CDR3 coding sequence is TGTGCCAGCAGCCCCGGACTAGCGGGGTCCTACAATGAGCAGTTCTTC.

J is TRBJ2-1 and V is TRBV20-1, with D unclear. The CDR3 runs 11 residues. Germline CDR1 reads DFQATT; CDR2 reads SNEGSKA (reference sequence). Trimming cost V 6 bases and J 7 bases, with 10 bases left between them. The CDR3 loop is CSATTENEQFF. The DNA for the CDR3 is TGCAGTGCCACGACTGAGAATGAGCAGTTCTTC.

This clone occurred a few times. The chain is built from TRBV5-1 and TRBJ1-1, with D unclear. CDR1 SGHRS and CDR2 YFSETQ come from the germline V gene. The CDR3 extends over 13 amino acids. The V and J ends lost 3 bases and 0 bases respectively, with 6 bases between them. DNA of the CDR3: TGCGCCAGCAGCTGGCAGATGAACACTGAAGCTTTCTTT. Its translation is CASSWQMNTEAFF.